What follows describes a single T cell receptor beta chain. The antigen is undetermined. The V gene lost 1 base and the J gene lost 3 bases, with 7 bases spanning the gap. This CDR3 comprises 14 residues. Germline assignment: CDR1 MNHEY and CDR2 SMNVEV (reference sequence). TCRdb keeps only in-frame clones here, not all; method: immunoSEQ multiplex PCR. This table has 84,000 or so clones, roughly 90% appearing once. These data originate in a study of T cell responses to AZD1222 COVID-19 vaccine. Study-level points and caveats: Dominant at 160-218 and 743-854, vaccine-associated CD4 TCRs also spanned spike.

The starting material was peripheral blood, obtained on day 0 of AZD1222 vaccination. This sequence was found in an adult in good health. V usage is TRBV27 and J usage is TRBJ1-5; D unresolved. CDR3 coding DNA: TGTGCCAGCAGTTTATTAGGTCCCAATCAGCCCCAGCATTTT. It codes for CASSLLGPNQPQHF.